This TCR beta chain was identified in a study of control samples from healthy donors and cancer patients. Measured with immunoSEQ multiplex PCR; TCRdb has only the in-frame clones, and not every one. The data show under 70,000 clones, less than 95% seen once. CDR1 is SGHAT, CDR2 FQNNGV, per germline. V was pared by 6 bases and J by 7 bases, with 14 bases of the junction left unmatched. The CDR3 length is 15 residues. V gene TRBV11-2 combines with J gene TRBJ1-2; TRBD1 matches at 7 bases. Sequencing was performed on PBMCs. The origin of this receptor is a woman between 50 and 59 years old with colorectal cancer. The CDR3 protein is CASSSGGGPGAGYTF. As DNA, the CDR3 is TGTGCCAGCAGTTCAGGGGGGGGACCTGGGGCTGGCTACACCTTC.